This TCR beta chain was sequenced during a study of CD4+ T cells in melanoma. Findings of the study overall: CD8+ T cell, macrophage and B cell function reportedly correlated with neoantigen-specific CD4+ T cells. Reportedly, melanoma neoantigen-specific CD4+ T cells showed varied differentiation states.

This table comes from immunoSEQ multiplex PCR, and its TCRdb copy is limited to in-frame clones, with some not included. The data contain about 50,000 clones, roughly nine tenths of them seen just once; the ten biggest clones take up 10% to 15%. To note about this clone: The antigen remains undetermined.

The sequencing input was peripheral blood. This receptor was taken from a human donor with melanoma.

CDR3 DNA sequence: TGTGCCAGCAGCTTGGGTATGCGTGGGGAAAATCAGCCCCAGCATTTT. This gives the protein CASSLGMRGENQPQHF. This chain links TRBV5-5 with TRBJ1-5; D call uncertain. The germline V gene encodes CDR1 SGHKS and CDR2 YYEKEE (reference sequence). This CDR3 region has 16 residues. The germline V and J ends were trimmed by 0 bases and 4 bases, with 14 bases remaining between them.